The 23 T cell receptor beta chains presented below share a single source sample, sequenced in a study of cytomegalovirus exposure and HLA in healthy donors. Here immunoSEQ multiplex PCR was the method, and the copy in TCRdb shows in-frame clones only, minus some. The sample comprises about 54,000 clones, roughly nine tenths of which are singletons, and around 8% rests with the top ten. The sample was PBMCs. These receptors all come from a woman between 18 and 30 years old in good health and CMV-seropositive.

This chain joins TRBV19 and TRBJ2-7; tentatively, D is TRBD2 (7 bases). The CDR3 consists of 16 residues. The V end was cut by 1 base, the J end by 0 bases, with 13 bases between. The germline V gene has CDR1 LNHDA and CDR2 SQIVND (reference sequence). The CDR3 bases are TGTGCCAGTAGTATAGTGCGGGGGCCGAACTCCTACGAGCAGTACTTC. It yields the protein CASSIVRGPNSYEQYF.

Of note for this clone: At one boundary the junction diverges from the germline segment, which might be a read error. The rearrangement uses TRBV29-1 and TRBJ1-4, with D possibly matching TRBD1 (5 bases). The CDR3 has 15 amino acids. Germline CDR1 and CDR2: SQVTM and ANQGSEA. Here the CDR3 DNA reads TGCAGCGCTGAACTCCCGACAGCACTCAATGAAAAACTGTTTTTT. It codes for CSAELPTALNEKLFF.

This chain links TRBV19 with TRBJ2-5, with 8 bases matching TRBD2. Looked up from germline, CDR1 is LNHDA and CDR2 is SQIVND (reference sequence). The CDR3 is made up of 13 amino acids. Trimming at V came to 5 bases and at J to 4 bases, leaving 3 bases not matched to a gene. The CDR3 DNA follows: TGTGCCAGTAGTGGGACTAGTGTAGAGACCCAGTACTTC. Its protein product is CASSGTSVETQYF.

V and J are TRBV7-8 and TRBJ2-7; 8 nucleotides match TRBD1. Germline lookup yields CDR1 SGHVS and CDR2 FQNEAQ. This CDR3 spans 14 amino acids. After removal of 4 bases from V and 2 bases from J, the junction contained 4 bases not matched to a gene. In DNA form, the CDR3 reads TGTGCCAGCAGCTGGGACAGGTCTACCTACGAGCAGTACTTC. This translates into CASSWDRSTYEQYF.

J is TRBJ2-5 and V is TRBV9, with TRBD1 as a possible D gene (6 bases). The V and J ends lost 4 bases and 5 bases respectively, with 15 bases between them. The germline V gene has CDR1 SGDLS and CDR2 YYNGEE. The CDR3 runs to 14 residues. This CDR3 reads CASSTQSGAETQYF. In DNA, the CDR3 is TGTGCCAGCAGCACGCAGTCAGGGGCGGAGACCCAGTACTTC.

The V and J genes are TRBV9 and TRBJ1-1, with TRBD1 as a possible D gene (5 bases). In germline, CDR1 is SGDLS, CDR2 YYNGEE. V lost 2 bases to trimming and J lost 2 bases, with 13 bases between them. The CDR3 contains 15 residues. Here the CDR3 reads CASSVGGGRNTEAFF. Here the CDR3 DNA reads TGTGCCAGCAGCGTCGGGGGAGGTAGAAACACTGAAGCTTTCTTT.

The J gene is TRBJ2-3, the V gene TRBV7-3; 12 bases map to TRBD2. The CDR3 spans 17 residues. Germline V gene sequence: CDR1 SGHTA, CDR2 FQGTGA. J gave up 5 bases and V 2 bases, and 8 bases lay outside the gene matches. The CDR3 reads CASSLASGGASVDTQYF. In nucleotides, the CDR3 is TGTGCCAGCAGCTTAGCTAGCGGGGGGGCTAGTGTAGATACGCAGTATTTT.

CDR3: CASNGGRAGGETQYF. CDR3 sequence (DNA): TGTGCCAGCAACGGGGGGCGGGCTGGTGGGGAGACCCAGTACTTC. The chain couples TRBV2 to TRBJ2-5, with a possible D match to TRBD2 (7 bases). Trimming stripped 7 bases from V and 5 bases from J, with 20 bases between. CDR1 is SNHLY, CDR2 FYNNEI, per germline. The CDR3 spans 15 residues.

The chain has TRBV4-1 and TRBJ2-2; 8 positions agree with TRBD1. J lost 2 bases, V lost 4 bases, and 3 bases had no gene match. In germline, CDR1 is MGHRA, CDR2 YSYEKL. The CDR3 runs to 15 residues. The chain's CDR3 is CASSPGQGNTGELFF. The CDR3 DNA follows: TGCGCCAGCAGCCCAGGACAGGGAAACACCGGGGAGCTGTTTTTT.

The rearrangement joins TRBV4-3 to TRBJ2-7; 11 positions match TRBD2. With 0 bases clipped from V and 4 bases from J, the junction kept 5 bases outside the gene matches. The CDR3 has 16 residues. In germline, CDR1 is LGHNA, CDR2 YSLEER. The CDR3: CASSQESSGGIYEQYF. As DNA, the CDR3 is TGCGCCAGCAGCCAAGAATCTAGCGGGGGGATTTACGAGCAGTACTTC.

This chain uses TRBV6-1 with TRBJ2-7, with D hard to call. The ends were cut back, 7 bases at V and 0 bases at J, with 7 bases in the middle. This CDR3 has 12 residues. Per germline, CDR1 MNHNS and CDR2 SASEGT. The CDR3 loop reads CASMESSYEQYF. CDR3 coding DNA: TGTGCCAGCATGGAGTCCTCCTACGAGCAGTACTTC.

The V gene is TRBV11-3, the J gene TRBJ1-6; D may be TRBD1 (6 bases). The germline V gene has CDR1 SGHNT and CDR2 YENEEA. This CDR3 has 17 residues. Trimming left V 0 bases short and J 8 bases short, with 17 bases between. CDR3 coding DNA: TGTGCCAGCAGCTTAGATCTAAGGGGGTTAAATGATTCACCCCTCCACTTT. Protein sequence: CASSLDLRGLNDSPLHF.

Here the CDR3 reads CASSITPQGSSYNEQFF. CDR3 DNA: TGTGCCAGTAGTATAACCCCCCAGGGAAGCTCCTACAATGAGCAGTTCTTC. The V gene is TRBV19, the J gene TRBJ2-1, with D maybe TRBD1 (5 bases). The CDR3 is 17 amino acids. Germline CDR1 reads LNHDA; CDR2 reads SQIVND (reference sequence). V lost 2 bases and J lost 0, with 14 bases in between.

This chain links TRBV7-3 with TRBJ1-1; 8 bases fit TRBD1. Per the germline V gene, CDR1 is SGHTA and CDR2 is FQGTGA. The J segment lost 0 bases and the V segment lost 3 bases, leaving 6 bases of the junction unmatched. The CDR3 loop spans 16 amino acids. CDR3 region: CASSFGQGTMNTEAFF. The CDR3 bases are TGTGCCAGCAGCTTCGGACAGGGTACCATGAACACTGAAGCTTTCTTT. Full variable domain (missing parts from reference TRBV7-3 and TRBJ1-1): GAGVSQTPSNKVTEKGKYVELRCDPISGHTALYWYRQSLGQGPEFLIYFQGTGAADDSGLPNDRFFAVRPEGSVSTLKIQRTERGDSAVYLCASSFGQGTMNTEAFFGQGTRLTVV.

The chain uses TRBV10-3 and TRBJ2-1, with 9 bases lining up with TRBD1. CDR1 is ENHRY, CDR2 SYGVKD, per germline. CDR3 length: 13 residues. V was pared by 11 bases and J by 7 bases, with 9 bases of the junction left unmatched. CDR3 amino acids: CAGRGQGTNEQFF. For the CDR3, the DNA is TGTGCCGGCCGGGGACAGGGCACAAATGAGCAGTTCTTC.

The V gene is TRBV6-6, the J gene TRBJ2-1, with D tentatively TRBD2 (5 bases). The ends were cut back, 2 bases at V and 0 bases at J, with 8 bases in the middle. The germline V gene encodes CDR1 MNHNY and CDR2 SVGAGI (reference sequence). The CDR3 covers 15 residues. This CDR3 reads CASSYGSVSYNEQFF. The CDR3 coding sequence is TGTGCCAGCAGTTACGGGAGCGTCTCCTACAATGAGCAGTTCTTC.

V usage is TRBV28 and J usage is TRBJ1-6; a weak D match, TRBD1 (5 bases). With 5 bases removed from V and 0 bases from J, the gap between germline ends came to 20 bases. The CDR3 is 19 residues long. The germline gives CDR1 MDHEN, CDR2 SYDVKM. CDR3 coding DNA: TGTGCCAGCAGTAATACCGGGACGGGAGTCAGCTCCTATAATTCACCCCTCCACTTT. Protein product: CASSNTGTGVSSYNSPLHF.

This sequence joins TRBV2 and TRBJ2-1; weak D call: TRBD2 (5 bases). In germline, CDR1 is SNHLY, CDR2 FYNNEI. This CDR3 spans 15 amino acids. V dropped 7 bases and J dropped 6 bases, with 19 bases sitting between them. The DNA of the CDR3 is TGTGCCAGCATCGACACAGTGGGGAGCGGCAATGAGCAGTTCTTC. Its translation is CASIDTVGSGNEQFF.

The chain carries TRBV9 and TRBJ2-5; D is possibly TRBD1 (5 bases). CDR1 is SGDLS, CDR2 YYNGEE, per germline. The CDR3 loop spans 14 amino acids. Between the trimmed V and J ends, which lost 4 bases and 2 bases, there was a span of 12 bases. CDR3 in amino acids: CASSTTGSQETQYF. The CDR3 DNA reads TGTGCCAGCAGCACCACAGGCTCTCAAGAGACCCAGTACTTC. The entire variable domain, with the rest obtained from reference TRBV9 and TRBJ2-5, is as follows: DSGVTQTPKHLITATGQRVTLRCSPRSGDLSVYWYQQSLDQGLQFLIQYYNGEERAKGNILERFSAQQFPDLHSELNLSSLELGDSALYFCASSTTGSQETQYFGPGTRLLVL.

The V and J genes are TRBV5-1 and TRBJ2-5; 11 nucleotides align to TRBD2. With 3 bases clipped from V and 4 bases from J, the junction kept 8 bases outside the gene matches. The CDR3 consists of 16 residues. Germline CDR1 SGHRS, CDR2 YFSETQ. The CDR3 DNA reads as TGCGCCAGCAGCTCCGGAGTAGCGGGGGGGGGAGAGACCCAGTACTTC. Its protein product is CASSSGVAGGGETQYF.

The rearrangement uses TRBV2 and TRBJ1-5, with TRBD1 as a possible D gene (5 bases). This CDR3 region has 15 residues. The V and J ends lost 7 bases and 6 bases respectively, with 19 bases between them. Germline CDR1 reads SNHLY; CDR2 reads FYNNEI. Here the CDR3 reads CASTERTKRGQPQHF. Written as DNA, the CDR3 is TGTGCCAGCACCGAACGGACTAAAAGGGGTCAGCCCCAGCATTTT.

There are a few counts of this clone. This chain connects TRBV6-5 to TRBJ1-4; 9 bases align to TRBD1. CDR3 size: 15 residues. Per the germline V gene, CDR1 is MNHEY and CDR2 is SVGAGI. V dropped 0 bases and J dropped 11; count of bases not matched to a gene: 7. The CDR3 loop is CASSYSKTGGAKLFF. CDR3 coding DNA: TGTGCCAGCAGTTACTCGAAAACAGGGGGCGCGAAACTGTTTTTT.

This clone occurred a few times. The rearrangement joins TRBV10-2 to TRBJ2-1; 9 bases are shared with TRBD1. This CDR3 region has 16 residues. Per germline, CDR1 WSHSY and CDR2 SAAADI. Losses at the gene ends were 0 bases for V and 3 bases for J; bases not matched to a gene: 3. This CDR3 is CASSESGTGNYNEQFF. CDR3 bases: TGCGCCAGCAGTGAGTCAGGGACAGGGAACTACAATGAGCAGTTCTTC.